This T cell receptor (beta chain) was sequenced in a study of T cells in Graves' hyperthyroidism and ophthalmopathy. Using RNA transcripts as the source, TCR beta CDR3 regions were amplified. HTBI primers drove first-round RT-PCR of the TCR CDR3. TCRdb passed the multiplex PCR reads through MiXCR, listing each CDR3 protein once. The sample yields around 340,000 distinct CDR3 sequences, roughly 15% seen once. Germline assignment: CDR1 MDHEN and CDR2 SYDVKM. Trimming took off 5 bases at V and 0 bases at J, with 8 bases between the two ends. The CDR3 spans 13 residues. Participants, patients aged 18 to 65, had newly diagnosed hyperthyroidism with a duration under 2 months. Lactation, pregnancy, other autoimmune disease or uncontrolled infection led to exclusion of patients. Extraction of PBMCs used 8.5 to 10 ml of fresh peripheral blood. There are many counts of this clonotype.

The material sequenced was blood. This sequence joins TRBV28 and TRBJ2-7; no clear D gene. The clonotype originates from a woman under 40 with Graves' hyperthyroidism that later progressed to Graves' ophthalmopathy. In DNA, the CDR3 is TGTGCCAGCAGTAATAGCTACTCCTACGAGCAGTACTTC. Translated, it gives CASSNSYSYEQYF.